This T cell receptor (beta chain) originates from a study of regulatory T cells. Study results and limitations: In CD3G-deficient patients, conventional CD4+ T cells were enriched for hydrophobic CDR3 residues at positions 6 and 7. In patients, unique TRB V-J pairs were restricted and V/J usage skewed, especially in Tregs.

The PCR used 52 TRBV and 13 TRBJ primers. Data came from immunoSEQ multiplex PCR; TCRdb stores just in-frame clones and leaves some out. Of tens of thousands of clones in the sample, 85% to 95% were seen once. All CD3G-deficient patients showed autoimmunity, more severe in two. Patients aged 2 to 39 years had fewer naive T cells. CD4+ T cells were divided by sorting: CD25-high CD127-low Tregs, CD25-low CD127-high conventional cells. Turning to this clone: Its antigen is as yet unknown.

The clonotype originates from a person aged 18 to 29 with CD3G deficiency. Sequencing used conventional CD4+ T cells sorted from blood.

CDR3 amino acids: CASSQRGGAAGANVLTF. The CDR3 nucleotides read TGTGCCAGCAGCCAACGAGGAGGGGCGGCTGGGGCCAACGTCCTGACTTTC. The rearrangement links TRBV7-9 to TRBJ2-6; maybe TRBD2 (6 bases). This CDR3 region has 17 residues. Germline CDR1 is SEHNR and CDR2 is FQNEAQ (reference sequence). The ends were cut back, 5 bases at V and 2 bases at J, with 16 bases in the middle.